This note documents a single T cell receptor (beta chain) sequence. The data stem from a study of blood T cell repertoires in COVID-19. In the study overall: T cells, B-cell-depleted T cells, or PBMCs provided the cDNA or gDNA that served as material.

Sequencing used immunoSEQ multiplex PCR; TCRdb keeps in-frame clones, though not all of them. The sample yields 97,000 or so clones, 80% to 85% seen once. Trimming cost V 2 bases and J 1 base, with 9 bases left between them. Per germline, CDR1 SEHNR and CDR2 FQNEAQ (reference sequence). The CDR3 is 15 amino acids. The TCR sequence derives from a man between 60 and 75 years old with acute or convalescent COVID-19. The V and J genes are TRBV7-9 and TRBJ1-3; a possible D gene is TRBD1 (5 bases). Source material: peripheral blood. The CDR3, as DNA: TGTGCCAGCAGCTTACAGGGTGGGTCTGGAAACACCATATATTTT. This encodes CASSLQGGSGNTIYF.